Shown below are 14 T cell receptor beta chains from a single sample sequenced in a study of T cells after yellow fever vaccination. In TCRdb, the 5' RACE reads were re-called with MiXCR into one record per CDR3 protein. The sample has some 320,000 distinct CDR3 sequences; 4.1% are singletons. Sequencing was performed on PBMCs, taken 5 days after the yellow fever booster vaccination. The receptors stem from a man between 18 and 29 years old who received the YFV17D yellow fever vaccine.

This clonotype was detected ten times or more. The chain recombines TRBV20-1 with TRBJ2-5, with 8 bases lining up with TRBD1. This CDR3 spans 14 amino acids. In germline, CDR1 is DFQATT, CDR2 SNEGSKA (reference sequence). V shed 1 base and J 5 bases; nucleotides not matched to a gene: 6. The CDR3 spells CSARVGRGQETQYF. In nucleotides, the CDR3 is TGCAGTGCTAGAGTCGGCAGGGGGCAGGAGACCCAGTACTTC.

This clonotype was picked up many times. The chain employs TRBV12-3 or TRBV12-4 and TRBJ2-3; 12 nucleotides match TRBD2. The V gene end was trimmed by 3 bases and the J gene end by 2 bases; junction bases not matched to a gene: 6. The CDR3 covers 17 residues. The CDR3 bases are TGTGCCAGCAGTTTGGCCCTAGCGGGGGGGACCACAGATACGCAGTATTTT. Protein product: CASSLALAGGTTDTQYF.

The chain is built from TRBV12-3 or TRBV12-4 and TRBJ1-5; possible D gene TRBD1, 6 bases. V lost 1 base to trimming and J lost 2 bases, with 12 bases between them. The CDR3 is 16 residues long. The CDR3 DNA reads TGTGCCAGCAGTTTAGGGCAGGGGATCGGCAATCAGCCCCAGCATTTT. Residues: CASSLGQGIGNQPQHF.

The chain combines TRBV6-6 with TRBJ2-3; D might be TRBD2 (6 bases). Germline CDR1 MNHNY, CDR2 SVGAGI (reference sequence). With 4 bases removed from V and 2 bases from J, the gap between germline ends came to 16 bases. This CDR3 comprises 16 residues. CDR3 sequence: CASSLVRLENTDTQYF. The DNA of the CDR3 is TGTGCCAGCAGTTTAGTCAGACTAGAGAACACAGATACGCAGTATTTT.

The chain uses TRBV7-2 and TRBJ2-3, with 8 bases that match TRBD1. This CDR3 is 15 amino acids long. CDR1 is SGHTA and CDR2 is FQGNSA in the germline V gene. V was clipped by 6 bases and J by 5 bases; unmatched bases: 10. CDR3: CASRTDRTGIDTQYF. CDR3 nucleotides: TGTGCCAGCAGAACAGACCGGACAGGGATAGATACGCAGTATTTT.

The rearrangement uses TRBV3-1 and TRBJ2-5, with D perhaps given as TRBD1 or TRBD2 (6 bases each). Germline CDR1 reads LGHDT; CDR2 reads YNNKEL (reference sequence). This CDR3 region has 15 residues. V was shortened by 4 bases and J by 4 bases, with 16 bases between the two germline ends. The CDR3 reads CASSRGLGGIETQYF. The CDR3 DNA sequence: TGTGCCAGCAGCCGAGGTCTGGGGGGCATAGAGACCCAGTACTTC.

This chain joins TRBV11-1 and TRBJ1-6; D gene unclear. The CDR3 totals 14 residues. The germline V and J ends were trimmed by 5 bases and 6 bases, with 11 bases remaining between them. CDR1 and CDR2 from the germline V gene are SGHAT and FQDESV (reference sequence). The CDR3 spells CASSLRAGNSPLHF. In nucleotides, the CDR3 is TGTGCCAGCAGCCTCCGGGCGGGTAATTCACCCCTCCACTTT.

This clonotype was found many times. This chain links TRBV14 with TRBJ2-7, with TRBD1 matching over 7 bases. The CDR3 totals 14 residues. V trimming: 1 base; J trimming: 2 bases; junction bases outside the gene matches: 2. Per germline, CDR1 SGHDN and CDR2 FVKESK. This CDR3 is CASSQGQGAYEQYV. The CDR3 DNA reads as TGTGCCAGCAGCCAAGGGCAGGGGGCCTACGAGCAGTACGTC.

There are many counts of this clonotype. V gene TRBV10-3 combines with J gene TRBJ1-1; unclear D gene. The CDR3 runs 13 residues. Germline values: CDR1 ENHRY, CDR2 SYGVKD. The V gene lost 6 bases and the J gene lost 3 bases, with 11 bases spanning the gap. The CDR3 sequence is CAIRDNMDTEAFF. CDR3 coding DNA: TGTGCCATCAGAGACAACATGGACACTGAAGCTTTCTTT.

V usage is TRBV5-1 and J usage is TRBJ1-5; TRBD1 is a possible D gene (5 bases). The CDR3 loop spans 14 amino acids. V lost 4 bases to trimming and J lost 0 bases, with 8 bases between them. The germline CDR1 and CDR2 sequences are SGHRS and YFSETQ. The CDR3 loop reads CASSMGGSNQPQHF. Here the CDR3 DNA reads TGCGCCAGCAGCATGGGGGGTAGCAATCAGCCCCAGCATTTT.

This clonotype has more than one count but fewer than ten. V gene TRBV4-1 combines with J gene TRBJ2-7, with D tentatively TRBD1 or TRBD2 (6 bases each). V shed 2 bases and J shed 3 bases, with 17 bases lying between them. The CDR3 loop spans 16 amino acids. Germline CDR1 and CDR2: MGHRA and YSYEKL. The CDR3 loop is CASSQKKGGGNYEQYF. The CDR3 nucleotides are TGCGCCAGCAGCCAAAAAAAAGGAGGGGGGAACTACGAGCAGTACTTC.

This chain uses TRBV11-2 with TRBJ2-3, with TRBD2 identical over 9 bases. Per germline, CDR1 SGHAT and CDR2 FQNNGV. The trim removed 5 bases at V and 3 bases at J, leaving 9 bases unmatched. The CDR3 has 16 residues. The CDR3 protein is CASSPKGGGATDTQYF. The CDR3 region has the DNA TGTGCCAGCAGCCCGAAGGGCGGGGGGGCGACAGATACGCAGTATTTT. The full variable domain, with the rest looked up from reference TRBV11-2 and TRBJ2-3, is EAGVAQSPRYKIIEKRQSVAFWCNPISGHATLYWYQQILGQGPKLLIQFQNNGVVDDSQLPKDRFSAERLKGVDSTLKIQPAKLEDSAVYLCASSPKGGGATDTQYFGPGTRLTVL.

This clonotype was recorded a few times. The J gene is TRBJ2-1, the V gene TRBV5-1, with 11 bases matching TRBD2. This CDR3 region has 15 residues. V lost 4 bases and J lost 2; bases outside the gene matches: 2. Germline loops: CDR1 SGHRS, CDR2 YFSETQ. In DNA, the CDR3 is TGCGCCAGCAGCCCGGGACTAGCGGCCTACAATGAGCAGTTCTTC. Its translation is CASSPGLAAYNEQFF. Together with reference TRBV5-1 and TRBJ2-1, the CDR3 gives the full variable domain: KAGVTQTPRYLIKTRGQQVTLSCSPISGHRSVSWYQQTPGQGLQFLFEYFSETQRNKGNFPGRFSGRQFSNSRSEMNVSTLELGDSALYLCASSPGLAAYNEQFFGPGTRLTVL.

This clonotype was observed many times. CDR3 loop: CSARRSGGDYEQYV. CDR3 coding DNA: TGCAGTGCTCGTAGAAGCGGGGGAGATTACGAGCAGTACGTC. This chain connects TRBV20-1 to TRBJ2-7, with 8 bases matching TRBD2. Per germline, CDR1 DFQATT and CDR2 SNEGSKA (reference sequence). The CDR3 is 14 residues long. V lost 5 bases and J lost 4; bases outside the gene matches: 10.